The clone carrying this T cell receptor (beta chain) has a count of ten or more. This sample stems from a study of CDR3 diversity in severe acne. TCRdb itself ran the PCR reads through MiXCR, one entry per CDR3 protein. This repertoire shows approximately 90,000 distinct CDR3 sequences, around 50% found once; its top ten account for roughly 9.1%. Deletions cut 5 bases from V and 1 base from J, with 15 bases between. CDR1 is MNHEY and CDR2 is SMNVEV in the germline V gene (reference sequence). The CDR3 is 15 residues long. The receptor comes from a male donor in good health, serving as a control. The sequencing input was blood. The V call is TRBV27, the J call TRBJ2-7; a weak D match, TRBD1 (6 bases). CDR3 nucleotide sequence: TGTGCCAGCAGTCCACTACCGGGACATTCCTACGAGCAGTACTTC. This translates into CASSPLPGHSYEQYF.